A selection of T cell receptor beta chains follows, all from one sample in a study of T-cell memory formation after mild COVID-19. TCRdb called the 5' RACE reads again in MiXCR, with one record for every CDR3 protein. Here the sample spans about half a million distinct CDR3 sequences, 15% to 20% being singletons. Source material: PBMCs or a T cell subset sorted from them (not recorded which). The receptors stem from an adult woman who had mild COVID-19 (a few samples of this study predate the infection). Cell type and time point are not known. The conserved cysteine and the conserved F or W are not part of the CDR3 here. The order of the fields is V gene, J gene, CDR3 protein.

V: TRBV11-2; J: TRBJ2-5; CDR3: ASSLDLLGETQY
V: TRBV10-3; J: TRBJ2-1; CDR3: AISELTSGGYNEQF
V: TRBV10-3; J: TRBJ1-2; CDR3: AISESYGTNYGYT
V: TRBV4-2; J: TRBJ2-7; CDR3: ASSQDAYEQY
V: TRBV10-3; J: TRBJ1-1; CDR3: AISESRGQPLKNTEAF
V: TRBV5-6; J: TRBJ2-1; CDR3: ASSLALGQEQF
V: TRBV7-2; J: TRBJ1-2; CDR3: ASSLARENGYT
V: TRBV7-2; J: TRBJ2-1; CDR3: ASSLVEGRYNEQF
V: TRBV30; J: TRBJ1-2; CDR3: ASGDGYT
V: TRBV11-3; J: TRBJ1-2; CDR3: ASSYTWEVY
V: TRBV15; J: TRBJ1-5; CDR3: ATSRVGPGQIQH
V: TRBV18; J: TRBJ2-2; CDR3: ASSRTGQNTGELF
V: TRBV5-1; J: TRBJ2-3; CDR3: ASSLMKSTDTQY
V: TRBV5-1; J: TRBJ1-4; CDR3: ASTRGGRGDEKLF
V: TRBV12-3/TRBV12-4; J: TRBJ1-1; CDR3: ASSPGARLTMNTQAF
V: TRBV7-9; J: TRBJ1-2; CDR3: ASSPRTGVNYGYT
V: TRBV7-9; J: TRBJ1-1; CDR3: ASSLFWTAPGGAF
V: TRBV6-1; J: TRBJ2-3; CDR3: ASRGGEGAQGTQY
V: TRBV4-1; J: TRBJ2-4; CDR3: ASSPNWNIQY
V: TRBV7-3; J: TRBJ2-1; CDR3: ASSLTGGDPYNEQF
V: TRBV20-1; J: TRBJ1-1; CDR3: SASEAF
V: TRBV25-1; J: TRBJ1-1; CDR3: ASIMIRGLNTEAF
V: TRBV5-1; J: TRBJ2-5; CDR3: ASNSGGAAETQY
V: TRBV4-1; J: TRBJ2-5; CDR3: ASSSGHLAYQETQY
V: TRBV2; J: TRBJ1-1; CDR3: ATMRGRKTEAF